These T cell receptor beta chains were read from a single sample in a study of OX40 agonist ivuxolimab in advanced cancers. Some clones are missing from TCRdb's copy, which holds only in-frame ones; the method was immunoSEQ multiplex PCR. Here the sample spans about 29,000 clones, roughly nine tenths being singletons. Sequences were derived from CD4+ or CD8+ T cells sorted from blood, sampled in a trial of the OX40 agonist ivuxolimab. The receptor set was obtained from an adult with an advanced solid tumor such as melanoma, head and neck, liver or kidney cancer. The CDR3 runs from the conserved cysteine through the conserved F or W.

v_gene,j_gene,CDR3aa
TRBV7-9,TRBJ2-7,CASSHPRDRGSYEQYF
TRBV30,TRBJ2-1,CAWSGLAFDEQFF
TRBV6-5,TRBJ1-2,CASSYSFRGGYTF
TRBV7-6,TRBJ1-1,CASSPGQGKAFF
TRBV30,TRBJ2-7,CAWSDGYEQYF
TRBV6-6,TRBJ2-1,CASTLLGGYNEQFF
TRBV2,TRBJ1-1,CASSEAGPAKVGAFF
TRBV28,TRBJ2-1,CASSLKAPSREQFF
TRBV13,TRBJ2-7,CASSLGLSSYEQYF
TRBV11-2,TRBJ2-7,CASSLGGTSYEQYF
TRBV5-1,TRBJ2-1,CASSQGQGFYNEQFF
TRBV28,TRBJ2-7,CASSPLRFPCEQYF
TRBV25-1,TRBJ1-1,CASSNVLTGAEAFF
TRBV9,TRBJ1-1,CASSAGSRDTEAFF
TRBV19,TRBJ2-4,CASSPGARGGKNIQYF
TRBV13,TRBJ2-3,CASSSLVGTQGGDTQYF
TRBV27,TRBJ1-5,CASSYDGFSNQPQHF
TRBV6-1,TRBJ2-5,CASSETHRQGAGETQYF
TRBV10-3,TRBJ1-2,CAISVSLEGYTF
TRBV4-1,TRBJ2-1,CASSQALGLAGPYNEQFF
TRBV19,TRBJ2-1,CASSPSDRGDNEQFF
TRBV27,TRBJ1-5,CASSPLYSNQPQHF
TRBV9,TRBJ2-2,CASSVFDSKAGELFF
TRBV9,TRBJ1-5,CASSLGGNNQPQHF
TRBV5-5,TRBJ1-2,CASSLGAGIYGYTF
TRBV4-1,TRBJ1-1,CASSQRPGTGGTEAFF
TRBV19,TRBJ1-2,CASSISGETVDYTF
TRBV2,TRBJ1-1,CASSEAGGYTEAFF
TRBV6-5,TRBJ2-7,CASSFGTGPYEQYF
TRBV27,TRBJ2-1,CASSFNPGSEQFF
TRBV19,TRBJ1-5,CASNPTGNNQPQHF
TRBV7-6,TRBJ1-5,CASSHLGGYNQPQHF
TRBV6-6,TRBJ1-5,CASSYTAGVGQPQHF
TRBV7-9,TRBJ1-2,CASSLTGAGLGYTF
TRBV10-3,TRBJ2-1,CAINEGWREADEQFF
TRBV11-1,TRBJ2-4,CASSLTSGVEVGKNIQYF